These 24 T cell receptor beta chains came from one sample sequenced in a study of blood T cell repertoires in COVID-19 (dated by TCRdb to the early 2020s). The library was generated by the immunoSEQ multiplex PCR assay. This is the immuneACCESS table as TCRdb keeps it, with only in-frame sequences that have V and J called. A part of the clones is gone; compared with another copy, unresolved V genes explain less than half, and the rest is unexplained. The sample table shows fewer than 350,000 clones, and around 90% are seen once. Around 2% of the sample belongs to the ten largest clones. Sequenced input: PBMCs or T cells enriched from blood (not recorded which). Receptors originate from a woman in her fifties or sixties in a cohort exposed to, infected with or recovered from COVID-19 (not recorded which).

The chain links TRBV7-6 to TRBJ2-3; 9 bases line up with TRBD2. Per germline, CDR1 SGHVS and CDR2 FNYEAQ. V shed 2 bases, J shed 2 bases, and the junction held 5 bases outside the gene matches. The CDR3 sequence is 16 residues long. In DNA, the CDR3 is TGTGCCAGCAGCTTATGGGCGGGAGGGGACACAGATACGCAGTATTTT. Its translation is CASSLWAGGDTDTQYF. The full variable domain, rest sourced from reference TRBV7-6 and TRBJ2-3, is GAGVSQSPRYKVTKRGQDVALRCDPISGHVSLYWYRQALGQGPEFLTYFNYEAQQDKSGLPNDRFSAERPEGSISTLTIQRTEQRDSAMYRCASSLWAGGDTDTQYFGPGTRLTVL.

The CDR3 reads CASSPTGNYGYTF. In DNA form, the CDR3 reads TGTGCCAGCAGCCCGACAGGGAACTATGGCTACACCTTC. The chain uses TRBV5-4 and TRBJ1-2; 7 positions match TRBD1. The V and J ends lost 4 bases and 2 bases, in that order; junction bases with no gene match: 2. CDR1 SGHNT and CDR2 YYREEE come from the germline V gene (reference sequence). CDR3 length: 13 amino acids. The variable domain in full, with the rest retrieved from reference TRBV5-4 and TRBJ1-2, is ETGVTQSPTHLIKTRGQQVTLRCSSQSGHNTVSWYQQALGQGPQFIFQYYREEENGRGNFPPRFSGLQFPNYSSELNVNALELDDSALYLCASSPTGNYGYTFGSGTRLTVV.

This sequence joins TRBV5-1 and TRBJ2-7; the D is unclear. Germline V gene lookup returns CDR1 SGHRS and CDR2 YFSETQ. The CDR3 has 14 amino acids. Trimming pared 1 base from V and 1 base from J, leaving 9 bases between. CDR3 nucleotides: TGCGCCAGCAGCTTGAGAGTCGCTTCCTACGAGCAGTACTTC. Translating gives CASSLRVASYEQYF. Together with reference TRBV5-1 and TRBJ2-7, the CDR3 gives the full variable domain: KAGVTQTPRYLIKTRGQQVTLSCSPISGHRSVSWYQQTPGQGLQFLFEYFSETQRNKGNFPGRFSGRQFSNSRSEMNVSTLELGDSALYLCASSLRVASYEQYFGPGTRLTVT.

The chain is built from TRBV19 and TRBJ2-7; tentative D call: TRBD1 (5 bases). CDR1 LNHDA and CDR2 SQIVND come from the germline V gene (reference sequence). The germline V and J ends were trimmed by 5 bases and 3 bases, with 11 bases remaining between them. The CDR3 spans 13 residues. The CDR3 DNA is TGTGCCAGTAGTTCCTCGGACAACTACGAGCAGTACTTC. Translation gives CASSSSDNYEQYF.

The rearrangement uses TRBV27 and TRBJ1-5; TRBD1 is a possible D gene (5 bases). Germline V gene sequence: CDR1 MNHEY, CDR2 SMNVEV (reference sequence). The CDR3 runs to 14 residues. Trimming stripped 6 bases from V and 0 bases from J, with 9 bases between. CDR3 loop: CASRQTGSNQPQHF. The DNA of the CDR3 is TGTGCCAGCAGACAAACAGGTAGCAATCAGCCCCAGCATTTT.

The CDR3 bases are TGTGCCAGCAGTGCCTCTGGGACTAGCGGGAGGGCCTACAATGAGCAGTTCTTC. It codes for CASSASGTSGRAYNEQFF. The J gene is TRBJ2-1, the V gene TRBV6-1; the match to TRBD2 covers 16 bases. The junction had 5 bases not matched to a gene; V was cut back by 4 bases and J by 2 bases. Per germline, CDR1 MNHNS and CDR2 SASEGT. CDR3 size: 18 residues.

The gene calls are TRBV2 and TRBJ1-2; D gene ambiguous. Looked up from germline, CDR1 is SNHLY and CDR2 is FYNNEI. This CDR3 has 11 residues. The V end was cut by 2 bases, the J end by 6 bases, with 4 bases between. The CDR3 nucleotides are TGTGCCAGCAGTGAAACAGATGGCTACACCTTC. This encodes CASSETDGYTF.

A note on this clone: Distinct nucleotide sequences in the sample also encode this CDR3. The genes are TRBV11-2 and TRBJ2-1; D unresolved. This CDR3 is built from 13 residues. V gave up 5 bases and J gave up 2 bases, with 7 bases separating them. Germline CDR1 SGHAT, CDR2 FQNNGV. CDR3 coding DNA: TGTGCCAGCAGCCCTGGAGCCTACAATGAGCAGTTCTTC. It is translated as CASSPGAYNEQFF. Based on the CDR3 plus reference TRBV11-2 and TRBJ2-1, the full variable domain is EAGVAQSPRYKIIEKRQSVAFWCNPISGHATLYWYQQILGQGPKLLIQFQNNGVVDDSQLPKDRFSAERLKGVDSTLKIQPAKLEDSAVYLCASSPGAYNEQFFGPGTRLTVL.

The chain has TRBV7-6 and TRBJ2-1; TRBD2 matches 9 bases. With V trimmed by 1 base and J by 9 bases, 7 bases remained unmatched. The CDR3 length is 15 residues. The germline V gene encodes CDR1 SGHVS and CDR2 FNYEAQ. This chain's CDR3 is CASSLGAGGGVEQFF. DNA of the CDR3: TGTGCCAGCAGCTTAGGAGCGGGAGGTGGCGTTGAGCAGTTCTTC.

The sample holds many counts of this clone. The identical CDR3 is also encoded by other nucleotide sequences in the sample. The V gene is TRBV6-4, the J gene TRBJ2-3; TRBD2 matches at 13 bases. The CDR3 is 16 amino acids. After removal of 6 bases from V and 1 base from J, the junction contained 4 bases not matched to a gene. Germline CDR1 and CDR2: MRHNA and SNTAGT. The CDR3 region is CASSRTSGGGTDTQYF. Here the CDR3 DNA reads TGTGCCAGCAGCCGGACTAGCGGGGGTGGCACAGATACGCAGTATTTT.

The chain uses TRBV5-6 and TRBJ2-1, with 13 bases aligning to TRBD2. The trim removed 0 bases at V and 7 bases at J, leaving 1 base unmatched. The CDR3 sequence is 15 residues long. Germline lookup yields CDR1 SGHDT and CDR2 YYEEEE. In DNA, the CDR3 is TGTGCCAGCAGCTTGGGACTAGCGGGAGGAAATGAGCAGTTCTTC. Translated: CASSLGLAGGNEQFF. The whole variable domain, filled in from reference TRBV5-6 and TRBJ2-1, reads DAGVTQSPTHLIKTRGQQVTLRCSPKSGHDTVSWYQQALGQGPQFIFQYYEEEERQRGNFPDRFSGHQFPNYSSELNVNALLLGDSALYLCASSLGLAGGNEQFFGPGTRLTVL.

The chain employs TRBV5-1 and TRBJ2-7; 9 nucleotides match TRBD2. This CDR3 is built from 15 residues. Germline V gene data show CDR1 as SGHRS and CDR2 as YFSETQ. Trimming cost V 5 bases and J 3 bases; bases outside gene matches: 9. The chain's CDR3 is CASSKRAGGHYEQYF. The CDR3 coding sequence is TGCGCCAGCAGTAAAAGAGCGGGAGGACACTACGAGCAGTACTTC. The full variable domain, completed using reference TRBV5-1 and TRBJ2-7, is KAGVTQTPRYLIKTRGQQVTLSCSPISGHRSVSWYQQTPGQGLQFLFEYFSETQRNKGNFPGRFSGRQFSNSRSEMNVSTLELGDSALYLCASSKRAGGHYEQYFGPGTRLTVT.

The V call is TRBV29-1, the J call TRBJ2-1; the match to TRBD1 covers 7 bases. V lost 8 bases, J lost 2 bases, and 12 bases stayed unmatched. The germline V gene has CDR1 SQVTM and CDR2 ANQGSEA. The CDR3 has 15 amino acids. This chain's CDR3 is CSTRRQGDTYNEQFF. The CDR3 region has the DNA TGCAGCACCAGACGCCAGGGGGACACCTACAATGAGCAGTTCTTC.

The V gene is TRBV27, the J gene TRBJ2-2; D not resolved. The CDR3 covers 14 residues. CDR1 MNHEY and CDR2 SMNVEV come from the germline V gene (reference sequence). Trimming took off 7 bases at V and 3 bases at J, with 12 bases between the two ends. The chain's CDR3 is CASTRSMDTGELFF. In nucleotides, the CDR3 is TGTGCCAGCACGCGGAGTATGGACACCGGGGAGCTGTTTTTT.

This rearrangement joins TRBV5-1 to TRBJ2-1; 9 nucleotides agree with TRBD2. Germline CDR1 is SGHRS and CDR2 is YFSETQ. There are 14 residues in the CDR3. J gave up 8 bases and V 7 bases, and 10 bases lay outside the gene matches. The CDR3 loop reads CASGPSGAWDEQFF. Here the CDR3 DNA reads TGCGCCAGCGGTCCTAGCGGGGCCTGGGATGAGCAGTTCTTC.

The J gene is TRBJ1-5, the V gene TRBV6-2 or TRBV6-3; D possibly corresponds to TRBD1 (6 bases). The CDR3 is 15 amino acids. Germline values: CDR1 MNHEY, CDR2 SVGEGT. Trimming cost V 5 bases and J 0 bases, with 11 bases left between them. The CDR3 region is CASSLNRVSNQPQHF. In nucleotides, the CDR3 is TGTGCCAGCAGTCTTAACAGGGTTAGCAATCAGCCCCAGCATTTT.

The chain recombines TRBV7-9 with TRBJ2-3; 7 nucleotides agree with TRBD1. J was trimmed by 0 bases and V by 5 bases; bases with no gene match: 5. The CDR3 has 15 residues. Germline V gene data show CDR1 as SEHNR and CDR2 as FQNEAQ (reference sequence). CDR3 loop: CASSPTGFSTDTQYF. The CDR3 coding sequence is TGTGCCAGCAGCCCGACAGGGTTTAGCACAGATACGCAGTATTTT.

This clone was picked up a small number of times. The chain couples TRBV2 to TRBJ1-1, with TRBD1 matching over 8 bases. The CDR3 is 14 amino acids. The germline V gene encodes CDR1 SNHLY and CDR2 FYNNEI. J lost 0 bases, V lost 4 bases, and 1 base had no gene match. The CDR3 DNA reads TGTGCCAGCAGTGTGACAGGGGTGAACACTGAAGCTTTCTTT. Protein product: CASSVTGVNTEAFF.

The CDR3 nucleotides are TGTGCCAGCAGCCGGCTTTCGCGGACTAGCGGGAGGGCCGGAGCGAACACCGGGGAGCTGTTTTTT. Translating gives CASSRLSRTSGRAGANTGELFF. The rearrangement joins TRBV3-1 (or the pseudogene TRBV3-2) to TRBJ2-2; 15 positions match TRBD2. CDR3 length: 22 residues. Germline values: CDR1 LGHDT, CDR2 YNNKEL (reference sequence). V lost 4 bases to trimming and J lost 0 bases; unmatched junction nucleotides: 15.

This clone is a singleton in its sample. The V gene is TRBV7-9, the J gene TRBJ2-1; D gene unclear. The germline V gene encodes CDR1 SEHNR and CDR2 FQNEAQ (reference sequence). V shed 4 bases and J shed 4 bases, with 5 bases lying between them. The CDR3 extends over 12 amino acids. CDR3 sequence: CASSSIYNEQFF. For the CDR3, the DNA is TGTGCCAGCAGCTCCATTTACAATGAGCAGTTCTTC.

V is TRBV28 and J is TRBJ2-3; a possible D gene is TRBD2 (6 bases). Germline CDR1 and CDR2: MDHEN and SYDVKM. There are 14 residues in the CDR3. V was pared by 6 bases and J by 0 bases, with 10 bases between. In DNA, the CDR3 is TGTGCCAGCAGCTGGGGGACTAGCACAGATACGCAGTATTTT. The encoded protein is CASSWGTSTDTQYF.

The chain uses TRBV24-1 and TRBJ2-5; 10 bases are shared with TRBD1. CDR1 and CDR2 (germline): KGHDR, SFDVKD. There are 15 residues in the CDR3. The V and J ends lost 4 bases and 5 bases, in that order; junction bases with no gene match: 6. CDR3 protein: CATSEWDRGEETQYF. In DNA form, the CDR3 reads TGTGCCACCAGTGAGTGGGACAGGGGTGAGGAGACCCAGTACTTC.

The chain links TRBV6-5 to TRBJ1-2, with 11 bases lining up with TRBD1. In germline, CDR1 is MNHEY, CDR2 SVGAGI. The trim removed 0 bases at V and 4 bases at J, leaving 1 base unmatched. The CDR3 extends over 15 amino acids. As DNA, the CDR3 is TGTGCCAGCAGTTACTCCGGGACAGGGGGCTATGGCTACACCTTC. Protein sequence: CASSYSGTGGYGYTF.

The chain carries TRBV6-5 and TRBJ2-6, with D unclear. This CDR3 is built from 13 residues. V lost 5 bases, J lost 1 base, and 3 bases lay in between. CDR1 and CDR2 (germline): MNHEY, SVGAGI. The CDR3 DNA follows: TGTGCCAGCAGTACTTCTGGGGCCAACGTCCTGACTTTC. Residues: CASSTSGANVLTF.